This TCR beta chain was recorded in a study of blood T cell repertoires in COVID-19. Across the whole study: Samples taken during acute and convalescent COVID-19 were collected in the United States, Italy and Spain. Sample material is recorded as cDNA or gDNA derived from T cells, B-cell-depleted T cells, or PBMCs.

Original data processing: Amplification with reference gene primers provided the estimates of nucleated cell counts. The method was immunoSEQ multiplex PCR; TCRdb's version includes in-frame clones alone and lacks a portion of them. V, J and clone size are those of that table, while D and trimming were read from the DNA. This table holds about 140,000 clones, 75% to 85% found once. CDR1 and CDR2 from the germline V gene are GTSNPN and SVGIG (reference sequence). Trimming removed 6 bases from V and 9 bases from J; junction bases left unmatched: 6. The CDR3 length is 13 residues. Sequenced input: peripheral blood. This receptor was identified in an elderly woman with acute or convalescent COVID-19. This chain uses TRBV30 with TRBJ1-6; 9 bases align to TRBD1. The CDR3 is CACIGQGFSPLHF. The CDR3, as DNA: TGTGCCTGCATCGGACAGGGGTTTTCACCCCTCCACTTT.